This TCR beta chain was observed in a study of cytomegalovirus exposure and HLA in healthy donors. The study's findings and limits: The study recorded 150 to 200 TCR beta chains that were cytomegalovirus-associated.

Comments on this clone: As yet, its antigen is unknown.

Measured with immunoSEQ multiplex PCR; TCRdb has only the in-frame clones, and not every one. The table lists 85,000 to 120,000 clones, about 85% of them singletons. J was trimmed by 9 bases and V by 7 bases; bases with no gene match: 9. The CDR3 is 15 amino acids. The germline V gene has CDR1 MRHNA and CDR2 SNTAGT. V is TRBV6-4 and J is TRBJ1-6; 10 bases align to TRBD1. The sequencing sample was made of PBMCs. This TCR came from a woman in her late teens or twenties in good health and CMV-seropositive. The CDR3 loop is CASTAGTGESSPLHF. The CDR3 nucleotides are TGTGCCAGCACCGCCGGGACAGGGGAAAGTTCACCCCTCCACTTT.